Listed below are T cell receptor beta chains from one sample, sequenced in a study of blood T cell repertoires in COVID-19. Profiled with immunoSEQ multiplex PCR; TCRdb holds only in-frame clones, not every one. Of 220,000 or so clones detected, more than 75% appear once; the ten largest clones hold roughly 2.6%. Material: peripheral blood. Receptors were obtained from a man aged 45-65 years who had recovered from COVID-19. Each CDR3 is given with its conserved first and last residue.

cdr3_aa	v_call	j_call
CASSLAQGRNSPLHF	TRBV7-8	TRBJ1-6
CASSLAGAKYEQYF	TRBV27	TRBJ2-7
CASSLSGGLDEKLFF	TRBV28	TRBJ1-4
CASSQETSARTDTQYF	TRBV4-2	TRBJ2-3
CASSKIGGQETQYF	TRBV2	TRBJ2-5
CASSLGGTGGYEQYF	TRBV7-6	TRBJ2-7
CAISETMTGDGYTF	TRBV10-3	TRBJ1-2
CASSLVQYEQYF	TRBV7-2	TRBJ2-7
CASSGDRSSNQPQHF	TRBV2	TRBJ1-5
CASSFNRDHTDTQYF	TRBV28	TRBJ2-3
CASSRPSGGKYEQYF	TRBV14	TRBJ2-7
CASKLAANTGELFF	TRBV2	TRBJ2-2
CASSEDVGVGQPQHF	TRBV6-1	TRBJ1-5
CAWSKTGLAWYEQYF	TRBV30	TRBJ2-7
CASSDSYDTTYEQYF	TRBV6-6	TRBJ2-7
CASSQAGLAGGGEQFF	TRBV3-1/TRBV3-2	TRBJ2-1
CASSQDRGQGQPQHF	TRBV11-2	TRBJ1-5
CASCYGDSGTDTQYF	TRBV19	TRBJ2-3
CASSLLAGVGTDTQYF	TRBV27	TRBJ2-3
CASSRTYSSYNEQFF	TRBV3-1/TRBV3-2	TRBJ2-1
CASSSGLNTEAFF	TRBV18	TRBJ1-1
CASSLRPGQGARNTEAFF	TRBV27	TRBJ1-1
CASSALRDSYEQYF	TRBV18	TRBJ2-7
CASSLPLGDEQFF	TRBV7-9	TRBJ2-1